This T cell receptor (beta chain) was found in a study of beta chain features in type 1 diabetes. Study-level findings and limits: Naive, central memory and Treg TCRB repertoires seemed to resemble each other more closely in patients than they did in healthy donors.

This clone was detected only a few times. Its antigen is not identified. Investigators reverse transcribed all isolated RNA, so they sequenced expressed TCRB transcripts. This table comes from immunoSEQ multiplex PCR, and its TCRdb copy is limited to in-frame clones, with some not included. Of about 290,000 clones detected, about 8.5% appear once; the ten largest clones hold more than 0.9%. Isolation of CD4+ naive, central memory, regulatory and stem cell-like memory cells was achieved by sorting via CD45RO/CCR7/CD25/CD127/CD95/CD27. The sequenced sample was central memory CD4+ T cells from blood. The receptor's source is a woman between 18 and 29 years old in good health.

DNA of the CDR3: TGTGCCAGCAGTGATACAGGGTCAGGGCTGGATGAAAAACTGTTTTTT. As protein: CASSDTGSGLDEKLFF. The genes are TRBV25-1 and TRBJ1-4; a weak D match, TRBD1 (6 bases). CDR1 is MGHDK, CDR2 SYGVNS, per germline. Trimming cost V 3 bases and J 6 bases, with 17 bases left between them. CDR3 length equals 16 residues.